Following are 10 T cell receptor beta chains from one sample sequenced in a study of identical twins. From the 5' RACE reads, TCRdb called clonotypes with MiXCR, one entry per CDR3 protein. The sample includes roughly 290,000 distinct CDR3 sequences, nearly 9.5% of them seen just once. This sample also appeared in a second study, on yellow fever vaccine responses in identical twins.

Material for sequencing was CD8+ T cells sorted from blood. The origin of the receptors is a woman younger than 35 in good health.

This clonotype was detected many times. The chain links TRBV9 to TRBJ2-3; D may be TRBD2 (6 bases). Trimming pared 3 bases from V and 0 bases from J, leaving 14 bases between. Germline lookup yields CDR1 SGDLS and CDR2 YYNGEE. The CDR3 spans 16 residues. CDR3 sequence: CASSDGRGTSTDTQYF. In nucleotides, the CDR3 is TGTGCCAGCAGCGACGGTCGGGGGACTAGCACAGATACGCAGTATTTT.

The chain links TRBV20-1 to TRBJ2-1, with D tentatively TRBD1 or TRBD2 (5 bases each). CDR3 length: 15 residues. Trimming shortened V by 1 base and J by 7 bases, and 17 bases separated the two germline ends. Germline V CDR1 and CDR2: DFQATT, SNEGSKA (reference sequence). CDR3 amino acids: CSARVRGSLGNEQFF. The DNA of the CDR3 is TGCAGTGCTAGAGTGAGGGGTTCTCTTGGGAATGAGCAGTTCTTC.

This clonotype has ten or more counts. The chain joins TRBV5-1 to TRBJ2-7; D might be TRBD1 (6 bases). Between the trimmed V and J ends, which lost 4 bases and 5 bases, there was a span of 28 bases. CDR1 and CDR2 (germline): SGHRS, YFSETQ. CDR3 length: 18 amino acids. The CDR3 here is CASSPGIYTGNRVDEQYF. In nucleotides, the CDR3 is TGCGCCAGCAGCCCGGGGATCTACACAGGGAATCGGGTCGACGAGCAGTACTTC.

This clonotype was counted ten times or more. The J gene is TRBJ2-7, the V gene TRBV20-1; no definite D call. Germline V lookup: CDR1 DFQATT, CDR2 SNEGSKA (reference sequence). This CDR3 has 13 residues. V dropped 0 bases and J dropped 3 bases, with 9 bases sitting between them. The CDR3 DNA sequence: TGCAGTGCTAGAGACCCAACAGTCTACGAGCAGTACTTC. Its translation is CSARDPTVYEQYF.

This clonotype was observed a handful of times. CDR3 nucleotide sequence: TGTGCCAGCCGTGGCGGGAGCTCTGGGGCCAACGTCCTGACTTTC. Its translation: CASRGGSSGANVLTF. The V gene is TRBV9, the J gene TRBJ2-6; TRBD2 aligns across 7 bases. Germline V gene lookup returns CDR1 SGDLS and CDR2 YYNGEE. This CDR3 is 15 amino acids long. Losses at the gene ends were 7 bases for V and 0 bases for J; bases not matched to a gene: 4. The variable domain in full, with the rest retrieved from reference TRBV9 and TRBJ2-6, is DSGVTQTPKHLITATGQRVTLRCSPRSGDLSVYWYQQSLDQGLQFLIQYYNGEERAKGNILERFSAQQFPDLHSELNLSSLELGDSALYFCASRGGSSGANVLTFGAGSRLTVL.

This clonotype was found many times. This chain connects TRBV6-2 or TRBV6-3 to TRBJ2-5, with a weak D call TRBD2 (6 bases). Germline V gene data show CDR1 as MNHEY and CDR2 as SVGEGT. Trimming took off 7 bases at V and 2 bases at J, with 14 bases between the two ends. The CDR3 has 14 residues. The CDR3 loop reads CASNPLALQETQYF. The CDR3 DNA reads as TGTGCCAGCAACCCTCTAGCGTTACAAGAGACCCAGTACTTC.

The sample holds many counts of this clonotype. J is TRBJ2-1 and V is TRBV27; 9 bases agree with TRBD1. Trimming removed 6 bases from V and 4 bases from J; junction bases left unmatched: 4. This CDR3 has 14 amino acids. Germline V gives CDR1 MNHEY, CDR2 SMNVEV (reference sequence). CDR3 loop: CASRPGQGYNEQFF. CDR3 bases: TGTGCCAGCAGGCCAGGACAGGGGTACAATGAGCAGTTCTTC.

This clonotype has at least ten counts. The CDR3 protein is CASSLRQGDDNEQFF. For the CDR3, the DNA is TGTGCCAGCAGTTTACGGCAGGGGGATGACAATGAGCAGTTCTTC. This rearrangement joins TRBV12-3 or TRBV12-4 to TRBJ2-1, with 7 bases fitting TRBD1. The ends lost 2 bases at V and 5 bases at J; junction bases unmatched: 6. The CDR3 loop spans 15 amino acids.

The CDR3 sequence is CAISSSGGAINEQFF. CDR3 nucleotide sequence: TGTGCCATCAGTTCTAGCGGGGGGGCTATCAATGAGCAGTTCTTC. V usage is TRBV10-3 and J usage is TRBJ2-1, with TRBD2 identical over 12 bases. From germline, CDR1 is ENHRY and CDR2 SYGVKD. With V trimmed by 5 bases and J by 6 bases, 5 bases remained unmatched. The CDR3 runs to 15 residues.

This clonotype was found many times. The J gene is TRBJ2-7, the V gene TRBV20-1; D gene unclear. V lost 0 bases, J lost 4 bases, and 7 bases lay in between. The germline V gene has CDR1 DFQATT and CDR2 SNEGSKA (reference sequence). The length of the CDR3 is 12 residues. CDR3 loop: CSAREAGYEQYF. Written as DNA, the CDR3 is TGCAGTGCTAGAGAGGCCGGATACGAGCAGTACTTC.